Listed below are T cell receptor beta chains from one sample, sequenced in a study of blood T cell repertoires in COVID-19. Clones were read by immunoSEQ multiplex PCR, and TCRdb kept only the in-frame ones, dropping some. The repertoire holds hundreds of thousands of clones, with roughly 87% as singletons. The specimen sequenced was PBMCs or T cells enriched from blood (not recorded which). The receptors derive from a woman aged 35 to 49 who had recovered from COVID-19. Both conserved end residues are part of each CDR3. Fields, in order: V gene, J gene, CDR3 protein.

v_gene: TRBV6-5; j_gene: TRBJ1-4; CDR3aa: CASFGPTPGNEKLFF
v_gene: TRBV4-3; j_gene: TRBJ2-5; CDR3aa: CASSQDGGASGETQYF
v_gene: TRBV7-8; j_gene: TRBJ2-5; CDR3aa: CASSLGGGRETQYF
v_gene: TRBV18; j_gene: TRBJ1-1; CDR3aa: CASSLHVVGGENTEAFF
v_gene: TRBV11-2; j_gene: TRBJ2-1; CDR3aa: CASSLDRTSYNEQFF
v_gene: TRBV7-9; j_gene: TRBJ2-1; CDR3aa: CASSKEEAYNEQFF
v_gene: TRBV27; j_gene: TRBJ1-4; CDR3aa: CASSLLQGTNEKLFF
v_gene: TRBV28; j_gene: TRBJ1-2; CDR3aa: CASSLTGFGYTF
v_gene: TRBV7-2; j_gene: TRBJ2-2; CDR3aa: CASSQATNTGELFF
v_gene: TRBV20-1; j_gene: TRBJ1-2; CDR3aa: CSASGQVNNYGYTF
v_gene: TRBV2; j_gene: TRBJ2-1; CDR3aa: CASRRREGPNEQFF
v_gene: TRBV21-1; j_gene: TRBJ2-4; CDR3aa: CASSKASTSLSPKNIQYF
v_gene: TRBV6-5; j_gene: TRBJ2-1; CDR3aa: CASRLAGSYNEQFF
v_gene: TRBV7-9; j_gene: TRBJ2-3; CDR3aa: CASSLGGRDTQYF
v_gene: TRBV29-1; j_gene: TRBJ2-1; CDR3aa: CSVLQPGLASYNEQFF
v_gene: TRBV3-1/TRBV3-2; j_gene: TRBJ2-7; CDR3aa: CASSPQRASGKEQYF
v_gene: TRBV28; j_gene: TRBJ2-7; CDR3aa: CASSPPRYEQYF
v_gene: TRBV2; j_gene: TRBJ1-5; CDR3aa: CASRVYNQPQHF
v_gene: TRBV7-2; j_gene: TRBJ2-3; CDR3aa: CASSLYSGRAHRADTQYF
v_gene: TRBV9; j_gene: TRBJ2-1; CDR3aa: CASSAGTPSSYNEQFF
v_gene: TRBV9; j_gene: TRBJ2-7; CDR3aa: CASSATTLAGGTSYEQYF
v_gene: TRBV27; j_gene: TRBJ2-1; CDR3aa: CASSFRASGRPTNNEQFF
v_gene: TRBV11-2; j_gene: TRBJ2-4; CDR3aa: CASSSALVRGLAKNIQYF
v_gene: TRBV4-3; j_gene: TRBJ1-4; CDR3aa: CASSQDLNSGEKLFF
v_gene: TRBV14; j_gene: TRBJ2-1; CDR3aa: CASSHQGASGRAVGHEQFF
v_gene: TRBV7-2; j_gene: TRBJ1-6; CDR3aa: CASSLQQGKALHF
v_gene: TRBV6-2/TRBV6-3; j_gene: TRBJ1-2; CDR3aa: CASSYYGTDYGYTF
v_gene: TRBV2; j_gene: TRBJ1-5; CDR3aa: CASSDQQGSNQPQHF
v_gene: TRBV18; j_gene: TRBJ1-1; CDR3aa: CASSPAGGPTEAFF
v_gene: TRBV7-8; j_gene: TRBJ2-2; CDR3aa: CASSLEGQGNTGELFF
v_gene: TRBV19; j_gene: TRBJ1-5; CDR3aa: CASSEQGAIQPQHF
v_gene: TRBV7-2; j_gene: TRBJ1-5; CDR3aa: CASSLVGVSQPQHF
v_gene: TRBV20-1; j_gene: TRBJ2-1; CDR3aa: CSASLVAGGHVGEQFF
v_gene: TRBV5-1; j_gene: TRBJ2-3; CDR3aa: CASRSVGGFLDTQYF
v_gene: TRBV28; j_gene: TRBJ1-1; CDR3aa: CASFPHVGGTNTEAFF
v_gene: TRBV28; j_gene: TRBJ2-1; CDR3aa: CASSPGTGLAGDNEQFF
v_gene: TRBV20-1; j_gene: TRBJ2-3; CDR3aa: CSASRQVPTLTDTQYF
v_gene: TRBV4-3; j_gene: TRBJ2-6; CDR3aa: CASSQDGGPLRSSGANVLTF
v_gene: TRBV7-7; j_gene: TRBJ2-5; CDR3aa: CASSSTGVETQYF
v_gene: TRBV27; j_gene: TRBJ1-4; CDR3aa: CASSFSGTTEKLFF